This TCR beta chain was identified during a study of blood T cell repertoires in COVID-19. This clone was recorded once. The CDR3 length is 15 residues. Trimming pared 2 bases from V and 7 bases from J, leaving 17 bases between. CDR1 is MGHRA and CDR2 is YSYEKL in the germline V gene. TCRdb's table, derived via immunoSEQ multiplex PCR, lists solely in-frame clones and lacks some. The sample has under 300,000 clones, approximately 82% seen once; the top ten hold over 14%. Grouping used clinical history reported by participants in a survey and questionnaire. Sequencing input: PBMCs or T cells enriched from blood (not recorded which). This rearrangement joins TRBV4-1 to TRBJ1-1; D not resolved. This sequence was found in a man between 40 and 49 years old who had recovered from COVID-19. CDR3 residues: CASSQFTVSDYEAFF. The CDR3, as DNA: TGCGCCAGCAGCCAATTTACAGTCTCTGATTATGAAGCTTTCTTT.